A selection of T cell receptor beta chains follows, all from one sample in a study of control samples from healthy donors and cancer patients. Sequencing used immunoSEQ multiplex PCR; TCRdb keeps in-frame clones, though not all of them. The repertoire consists of approximately 49,000 clones, with approximately 89% occurring once and the leading ten covering 1.6%. Source material: PBMCs. The receptors derive from a man in his forties with colorectal cancer. CDR3s include the opening cysteine and the closing phenylalanine or tryptophan. A D gene is named only where the DNA matches it firmly. Size is stated for part of the rows, as once, few or many counts, or as a class when the clone is expanded.

>TRBD1|13|TRBV24-1|TRBJ1-5|.
TGTGCCACCTCGGCAGGGGGTAATCAGCCCCAGCATTTT
CATSAGGNQPQHF
>.|14|TRBV6-5|TRBJ2-6|.
TGTGCCAGCAGACTTCTCTCTGGGGCCAACGTCCTGACTTTC
CASRLLSGANVLTF
>.|13|TRBV27|TRBJ1-1|few
TGTGCCAGCAGCTGGAATTCCGGCGCTGAAGCTTTCTTT
CASSWNSGAEAFF
>.|15|TRBV6-2/TRBV6-3|TRBJ2-6|.
TGTGCCAGCAGTTCATTAGGAACTGGGGCCAACGTCCTGACTTTC
CASSSLGTGANVLTF
>.|14|TRBV28|TRBJ2-7|.
TGTGCCAGCAGTTTTGTCCGGGACATCTACGAGCAGTACTTC
CASSFVRDIYEQYF
>.|17|TRBV14|TRBJ2-6|.
TGTGCCAGCAGCCCCATAATTGGAGGGCGTGGGGCCAACGTCCTGACTTTC
CASSPIIGGRGANVLTF
>.|13|TRBV28|TRBJ1-4|.
TGTGCCAGCAGTTTTGGGGTTTATGAAAAACTGTTTTTT
CASSFGVYEKLFF
>.|14|TRBV27|TRBJ1-6|.
TGTGCCAGCAGTTTACTGGGGACCAATTCACCCCTCCACTTT
CASSLLGTNSPLHF
>TRBD2|15|TRBV18|TRBJ2-1|.
TGTGCCAGCTCACCTGGACTAGCGGGAATGTATGAGCAGTTCTTC
CASSPGLAGMYEQFF
>.|14|TRBV6-5|TRBJ2-5|.
TGTGCCAGCAGTTACTCGGGGAGTGGGGAGACCCAGTACTTC
CASSYSGSGETQYF
>TRBD1|17|TRBV5-1|TRBJ1-1|.
TGCGCCAGCAGCGTTCCGGGACAGCCGACCATGAACACTGAAGCTTTCTTT
CASSVPGQPTMNTEAFF
>.|14|TRBV9|TRBJ2-7|.
TGTGCCAGCAGCGCGGCCGTGGGCCAGGGGGAGCAGTACTTC
CASSAAVGQGEQYF
>.|13|TRBV6-5|TRBJ1-1|.
TGTGCCAGCAAGAGGGGACCGAACACTGAAGCTTTCTTT
CASKRGPNTEAFF
>.|18|TRBV15|TRBJ2-7|.
TGTGCCACCAGCAGAGGTCGTTTCGTTTCGGATAGCTCCTACGAGCAGTACTTC
CATSRGRFVSDSSYEQYF
>.|14|TRBV9|TRBJ2-1|.
TGTGCCAGCAGCAGTGGGGCACTGGGCAATGAGCAGTTCTTC
CASSSGALGNEQFF
>TRBD1|17|TRBV5-4|TRBJ2-1|once
TGTGCCAGCAGCTTGGCCCCGGACAGGCCCACCTACAATGAGCAGTTCTTC
CASSLAPDRPTYNEQFF
>TRBD1|16|TRBV24-1|TRBJ2-7|.
TGTGCCACCAGTGATTTACAGGACAGGGGAGCCTACGAGCAGTACTTC
CATSDLQDRGAYEQYF
>.|15|TRBV28|TRBJ1-5|.
TGTGCCAGCAGTTTCCCCTCCTCAGGGAATCAGCCCCAGCATTTT
CASSFPSSGNQPQHF
>.|11|TRBV10-3|TRBJ2-1|few
TGTGCCACTTTGTTTAACAATGAGCAGTTCTTC
CATLFNNEQFF
>.|12|TRBV11-3|TRBJ2-7|.
TGTGCCAGCAGCTTAGAGGGTTACGAGCAGTACTTC
CASSLEGYEQYF
>.|15|TRBV5-8|TRBJ1-5|.
TGTGCCAGCAGCTGGGGGCAGGGGCCCAATCAGCCCCAGCATTTT
CASSWGQGPNQPQHF
>.|15|TRBV7-9|TRBJ2-1|.
TGTGCCAGCAGCCCCAGGGGTCATAGTGACAATGAGCAGTTCTTC
CASSPRGHSDNEQFF
>.|13|TRBV12-3/TRBV12-4|TRBJ1-1|.
TGTGCCAGCAGTTTAAAGGGGAACACTGAAGCTTTCTTT
CASSLKGNTEAFF
>.|15|TRBV19|TRBJ1-6|.
TGTGCCAGTAGTATTTTTTTGGGGGATAATTCACCCCTCCACTTT
CASSIFLGDNSPLHF
>.|13|TRBV9|TRBJ2-5|.
TGTGCCAGCAGCGTAGGGAATAGGGAGACCCAGTACTTC
CASSVGNRETQYF
>.|13|TRBV4-1|TRBJ2-7|.
TGCGCCAGCAGCCAAGAGGCCCTTTACGAGCAGTACTTC
CASSQEALYEQYF
>.|15|TRBV19|TRBJ1-2|.
TGTGCCAGTAGTATAGATGGGTCGGCTTTGATGGGCTACACCTTC
CASSIDGSALMGYTF
>.|13|TRBV4-1|TRBJ1-5|.
TGCGCCAGCGGGGGGACCAGCAATCAGCCCCAGCATTTT
CASGGTSNQPQHF
>TRBD2|15|TRBV5-1|TRBJ2-2|.
TGCGCCAGCAGTATGAAGGCTAGCGGGACCGGGGAGCTGTTTTTT
CASSMKASGTGELFF
>TRBD2|15|TRBV30|TRBJ2-1|.
TGTGCCTTGTGGACTAGCGGGACTTCCTACAATGAGCAGTTCTTC
CALWTSGTSYNEQFF
>TRBD2|16|TRBV9|TRBJ2-3|.
TGTGCCAGCAGCGACAGGCTAGCGGAAAACACAGATACGCAGTATTTT
CASSDRLAENTDTQYF
>TRBD1|16|TRBV6-2/TRBV6-3|TRBJ2-5|once
TGTGCCAGCAGTTCCCACAGGGGGAGCCTTTCAGAGACCCAGTACTTC
CASSSHRGSLSETQYF
>.|18|TRBV6-2/TRBV6-3|TRBJ1-5|.
TGTGCCAGCAGTTACGAGTCGCGTCGAGACAGTTCCAATCAGCCCCAGCATTTT
CASSYESRRDSSNQPQHF
>TRBD1|15|TRBV9|TRBJ2-2|.
TGTGCCAGCAGCGGGCTAACAGGGGACACCGGGGAGCTGTTTTTT
CASSGLTGDTGELFF
>TRBD1|17|TRBV3-1/TRBV3-2|TRBJ2-1|.
TGTGCCAGCAGCCAAGATCCAAACAGGGGTTCCTACAATGAGCAGTTCTTC
CASSQDPNRGSYNEQFF
>.|13|TRBV27|TRBJ1-3|.
TGTGCCAGCTTAGTCTCCTCTGGAAACACCATATATTTT
CASLVSSGNTIYF
>.|13|TRBV19|TRBJ2-7|.
TGTGCCAGTAGTGCGGGCCTCTACTACGAGCAGTACTTC
CASSAGLYYEQYF
>.|13|TRBV5-1|TRBJ1-1|.
TGCGCCAGCAGCTTAGAGATGAACACTGAAGCTTTCTTT
CASSLEMNTEAFF
>TRBD1|14|TRBV6-2/TRBV6-3|TRBJ1-6|.
TGTGCCAGCAGTTTCCGGGACAGGGGCCGTCCCCTCCACTTT
CASSFRDRGRPLHF
>TRBD1|14|TRBV10-2|TRBJ1-1|once
TGCGCCAGCAGGCCCGACAGGGCTAACACTGAAGCTTTCTTT
CASRPDRANTEAFF
>TRBD2|15|TRBV3-1/TRBV3-2|TRBJ2-1|.
TGTGCCAGCAGCCCGACTAGCGGCCGGAGGAATGAGCAGTTCTTC
CASSPTSGRRNEQFF
>.|15|TRBV5-8|TRBJ1-1|once
TGTGCCAGCAGCTTGGATTCAGGAACTAACACTGAAGCTTTCTTT
CASSLDSGTNTEAFF
>.|17|TRBV4-1|TRBJ2-7|.
TGCGCCAGCAGCCAAGGGACTCTGACGCTACTGTCCTACGAGCAGTACTTC
CASSQGTLTLLSYEQYF
>TRBD1|14|TRBV2|TRBJ1-4|.
TGTGCCAGCAGTACGGGACAGGGGAGTGAAAAACTGTTTTTT
CASSTGQGSEKLFF